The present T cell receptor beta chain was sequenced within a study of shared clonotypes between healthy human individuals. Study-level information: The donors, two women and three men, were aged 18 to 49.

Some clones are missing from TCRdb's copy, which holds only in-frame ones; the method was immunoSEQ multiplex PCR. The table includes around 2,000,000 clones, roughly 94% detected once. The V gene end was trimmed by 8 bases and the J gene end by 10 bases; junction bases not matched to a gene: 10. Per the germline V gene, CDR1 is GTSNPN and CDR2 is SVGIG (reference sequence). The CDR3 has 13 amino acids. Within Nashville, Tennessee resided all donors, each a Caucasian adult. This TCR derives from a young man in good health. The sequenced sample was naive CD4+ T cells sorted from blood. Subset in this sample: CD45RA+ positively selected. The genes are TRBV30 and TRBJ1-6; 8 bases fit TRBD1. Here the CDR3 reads CASGQGSGSPLHF. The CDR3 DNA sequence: TGTGCCAGCGGACAGGGTTCGGGCTCACCCCTCCACTTT.